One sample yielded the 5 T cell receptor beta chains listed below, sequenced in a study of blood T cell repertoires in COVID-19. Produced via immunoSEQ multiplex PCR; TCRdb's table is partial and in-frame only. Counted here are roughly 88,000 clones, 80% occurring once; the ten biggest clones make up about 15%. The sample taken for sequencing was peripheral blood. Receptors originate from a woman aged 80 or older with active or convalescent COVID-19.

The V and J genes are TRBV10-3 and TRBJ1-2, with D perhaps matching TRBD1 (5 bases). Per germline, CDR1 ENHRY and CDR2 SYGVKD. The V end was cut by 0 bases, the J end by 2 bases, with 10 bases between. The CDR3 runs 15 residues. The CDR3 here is CAISESSGPNYGYTF. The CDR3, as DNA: TGTGCCATCAGTGAGTCGTCAGGGCCCAACTATGGCTACACCTTC.

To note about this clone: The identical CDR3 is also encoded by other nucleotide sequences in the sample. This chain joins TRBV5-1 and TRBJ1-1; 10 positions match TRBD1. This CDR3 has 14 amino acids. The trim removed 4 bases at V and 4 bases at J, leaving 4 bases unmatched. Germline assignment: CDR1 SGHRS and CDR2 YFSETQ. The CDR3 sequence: CASSLGQGGTEAFF. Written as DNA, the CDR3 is TGCGCCAGCAGCCTCGGACAGGGGGGCACTGAAGCTTTCTTT.

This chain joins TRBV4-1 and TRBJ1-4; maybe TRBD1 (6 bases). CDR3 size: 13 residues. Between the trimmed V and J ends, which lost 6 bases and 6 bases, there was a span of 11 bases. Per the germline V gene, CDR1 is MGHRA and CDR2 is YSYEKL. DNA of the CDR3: TGCGCCAGCAGAATACAGGGTGATGAAAAACTGTTTTTT. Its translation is CASRIQGDEKLFF.

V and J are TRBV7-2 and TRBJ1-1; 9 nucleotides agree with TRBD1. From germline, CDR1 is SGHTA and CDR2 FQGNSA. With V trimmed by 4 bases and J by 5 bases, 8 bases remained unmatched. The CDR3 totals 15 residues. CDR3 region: CASSSAGTGLTEAFF. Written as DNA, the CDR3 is TGTGCCAGCAGCTCCGCCGGGACAGGGCTGACTGAAGCTTTCTTT.

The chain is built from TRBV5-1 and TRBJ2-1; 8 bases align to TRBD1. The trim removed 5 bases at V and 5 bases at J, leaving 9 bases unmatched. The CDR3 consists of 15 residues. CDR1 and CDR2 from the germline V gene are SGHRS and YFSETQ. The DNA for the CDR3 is TGCGCCAGCAGGAACAGGCAGGGGGCAGACAATGAGCAGTTCTTC. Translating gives CASRNRQGADNEQFF.